Listed below are T cell receptor beta chains from one sample, sequenced in a study of T cell responses to AZD1222 COVID-19 vaccine. Measured with immunoSEQ multiplex PCR; TCRdb has only the in-frame clones, and not every one. The sample yields roughly 70,000 clones, approximately 80% seen once. The sequenced sample was peripheral blood, obtained 28 days after the second AZD1222 dose. The receptors here all came from an adult who received the AZD1222 COVID-19 vaccine. CDR3s include the opening cysteine and the closing phenylalanine or tryptophan. The order of the fields is D gene, clone size, J gene, V gene, CDR3 protein, CDR3 DNA. A D gene is named only where the DNA matches it firmly. The size of a clone is reported for some rows only, either as once, few or many, or as a class for expanded clones.

>TRBD1|.|TRBJ1-6|TRBV19
CASSIQGANSPLHF
TGTGCCAGTAGTATTCAGGGGGCCAATTCACCCCTCCACTTT
>.|.|TRBJ2-3|TRBV28
CASISPGRTDTQYF
TGTGCCAGCATAAGTCCAGGACGCACAGATACGCAGTATTTT
>.|.|TRBJ2-2|TRBV18
CASSPRVASRGTGELFF
TGTGCCAGCTCACCACGAGTGGCCAGTCGGGGCACCGGGGAGCTGTTTTTT
>.|.|TRBJ2-3|TRBV5-1
CASSLDGIDTQYF
TGCGCCAGCAGCTTGGATGGGATAGATACGCAGTATTTT
>.|.|TRBJ1-2|TRBV7-2
CASSFGSTNYGYTF
TGTGCCAGCAGCTTCGGATCAACTAACTATGGCTACACCTTC
>.|.|TRBJ1-2|TRBV5-6
CASSLAENYGYTF
TGTGCCAGCAGCTTGGCCGAAAACTATGGCTACACCTTC
>.|.|TRBJ2-7|TRBV2
CASNKGWGSYEQYF
TGTGCCAGCAATAAAGGGTGGGGTTCCTACGAGCAGTACTTC
>TRBD2|.|TRBJ2-2|TRBV5-1
CASSSGGGSGTGELFF
TGCGCCAGCAGCTCCGGCGGGGGGTCTGGCACCGGGGAGCTGTTTTTT
>TRBD1|.|TRBJ2-7|TRBV4-1
CASSQDGTASYEQYF
TGCGCCAGCAGCCAAGATGGGACAGCCTCCTACGAGCAGTACTTC
>.|few|TRBJ2-7|TRBV11-3
CASSTKSGYEQYF
TGTGCCAGCAGCACGAAGTCCGGCTACGAGCAGTACTTC
>.|.|TRBJ2-1|TRBV9
CASSAFAYNEQFF
TGTGCCAGCAGCGCTTTCGCCTACAATGAGCAGTTCTTC
>.|.|TRBJ2-7|TRBV5-1
CASSDPPYYEQYF
TGCGCCAGCAGTGACCCGCCCTACTACGAGCAGTACTTC
>.|.|TRBJ1-1|TRBV7-3
CASSPGGGPTTEAFF
TGTGCCAGCAGTCCAGGCGGTGGGCCCACGACGGAAGCTTTCTTT
>.|.|TRBJ2-5|TRBV3-1/TRBV3-2
CASSQQETQYF
TGTGCCAGCAGCCAACAAGAGACCCAGTACTTC
>TRBD2|.|TRBJ2-7|TRBV28
CASKGAGTSYEQYF
TGTGCCAGCAAGGGAGCGGGGACCTCCTACGAGCAGTACTTC
>TRBD1|.|TRBJ2-6|TRBV9
CASSVSTTGHSGANVLTF
TGTGCCAGCAGCGTATCCACGACAGGGCACTCTGGGGCCAACGTCCTGACTTTC
>.|once|TRBJ2-2|TRBV9
CASSVGAPNTGELFF
TGTGCCAGCAGCGTTGGGGCCCCGAACACCGGGGAGCTGTTTTTT
>.|.|TRBJ1-2|TRBV5-1
CASSLAPRDGINYGYTF
TGCGCCAGCAGCTTGGCCCCCAGGGATGGAATTAACTATGGCTACACCTTC
>.|.|TRBJ2-1|TRBV4-3
CASSPRISRDYNEQFF
TGCGCCAGCAGCCCGAGGATCAGCCGGGACTACAATGAGCAGTTCTTC
>TRBD1|.|TRBJ2-1|TRBV2
CASSRTGSSYNEQFF
TGTGCCAGCTCACGGACAGGGAGCTCCTACAATGAGCAGTTCTTC
>TRBD2|.|TRBJ2-7|TRBV4-1
CASSQPGLADSYEQYF
TGCGCCAGCAGCCAACCGGGACTAGCGGACTCCTACGAGCAGTACTTC
>TRBD1|.|TRBJ2-7|TRBV30
CAWLRDRPYEQYF
TGTGCCTGGTTACGGGACAGACCATACGAGCAGTACTTC
>TRBD2|.|TRBJ2-3|TRBV5-4
CASSRDLSGGWDTQYF
TGTGCCAGCAGCCGAGACTTGAGCGGGGGCTGGGATACGCAGTATTTT
>.|.|TRBJ2-5|TRBV18
CASSPFMADQETQYF
TGTGCCAGCTCACCATTTATGGCGGACCAAGAGACCCAGTACTTC
>.|once|TRBJ1-3|TRBV4-3
CASSQDRGGRNTIYF
TGCGCCAGCAGCCAAGATAGGGGGGGCAGAAACACCATATATTTT
>TRBD1|.|TRBJ1-2|TRBV15
CATSRDEDRDYGYTF
TGTGCCACCAGCAGAGATGAAGACAGGGACTATGGCTACACCTTC
>TRBD1|once|TRBJ2-1|TRBV28
CASSLTGDRGNEQFF
TGTGCCAGCAGCTTGACAGGGGACCGTGGCAATGAGCAGTTCTTC
>.|.|TRBJ1-2|TRBV6-2/TRBV6-3
CASSNTGNYGYTF
TGTGCCAGCAGTAATACAGGAAACTATGGCTACACCTTC
>TRBD1|.|TRBJ2-2|TRBV5-5
CASSFGLTGRTGELFF
TGTGCCAGCAGCTTTGGGTTGACAGGGCGGACCGGGGAGCTGTTTTTT
>.|.|TRBJ1-5|TRBV27
CASSLYPSNQPQHF
TGTGCCAGCAGTTTATATCCTAGCAATCAGCCCCAGCATTTT
>.|.|TRBJ1-2|TRBV21-1
CASSFGTQSYGYTF
TGTGCCAGCAGCTTCGGGACCCAGTCCTATGGCTACACCTTC
>.|few|TRBJ1-2|TRBV12-3/TRBV12-4
CAAARGLYGYTF
TGTGCCGCTGCGAGGGGACTCTATGGCTACACCTTC
>TRBD1|few|TRBJ1-5|TRBV2
CASSSYGTGGGGNQPQHF
TGTGCCAGCAGTTCCTATGGGACAGGGGGTGGGGGCAATCAGCCCCAGCATTTT
>TRBD1|.|TRBJ2-7|TRBV5-6
CASSLMLGQVYEQYF
TGTGCCAGCAGCTTGATGCTGGGACAGGTTTATGAGCAGTACTTC
>.|.|TRBJ2-7|TRBV29-1
CSGWTETYEQYF
TGCAGCGGGTGGACAGAAACCTACGAGCAGTACTTC
>.|.|TRBJ1-1|TRBV20-1
CSASNRRDMNTEAFF
TGCAGTGCTAGTAACAGGCGCGACATGAACACTGAAGCTTTCTTT
>.|few|TRBJ1-2|TRBV3-1/TRBV3-2
CASSVGARGYTF
TGTGCCAGCAGCGTGGGGGCGCGTGGCTACACCTTC
>.|.|TRBJ1-6|TRBV5-1
CASSGTGLSNSPLHF
TGCGCCAGCAGCGGAACGGGACTGTCGAATTCACCCCTCCACTTT
>.|many|TRBJ1-1|TRBV19
CASSIFLSREAFF
TGTGCCAGTAGTATTTTTCTGTCACGGGAAGCTTTCTTT
>.|.|TRBJ1-1|TRBV25-1
CASHGVIEAFF
TGTGCCAGCCATGGGGTAATTGAAGCTTTCTTT
>.|.|TRBJ1-2|TRBV6-5
CASRRDGNYGYTF
TGTGCCAGCAGGAGGGACGGAAACTATGGCTACACCTTC
>.|.|TRBJ2-5|TRBV2
CASSDRTEEWETQYF
TGTGCCAGCAGCGATCGGACAGAAGAGTGGGAGACCCAGTACTTC
>TRBD2|.|TRBJ2-3|TRBV10-3
CATSGGGGTDTQYF
TGTGCCACTAGCGGCGGGGGGGGTACAGATACGCAGTATTTT
>.|once|TRBJ1-1|TRBV5-1
CASSLVSARDTEAFF
TGCGCCAGCAGCTTGGTGTCCGCGAGGGACACTGAAGCTTTCTTT
>.|.|TRBJ1-2|TRBV25-1
CASLREGGDYGYTF
TGTGCCAGCCTACGTGAAGGGGGTGACTATGGCTACACCTTC
>TRBD2|few|TRBJ2-2|TRBV2
CASTLAGVNTGELFF
TGTGCCAGCACCTTAGCGGGGGTGAACACCGGGGAGCTGTTTTTT
>.|many|TRBJ1-1|TRBV6-2/TRBV6-3
CASSYEENTEAFF
TGTGCCAGCAGTTACGAGGAGAACACTGAAGCTTTCTTT
>TRBD2|.|TRBJ2-7|TRBV29-1
CSVETGGDYEQYF
TGCAGCGTTGAAACGGGGGGAGATTACGAGCAGTACTTC
>TRBD1|.|TRBJ2-7|TRBV6-1
CASSETTGGYEQYF
TGTGCCAGCAGTGAAACGACAGGGGGCTACGAGCAGTACTTC
>.|.|TRBJ1-1|TRBV3-1/TRBV3-2
CASSQVQGTDGFF
TGTGCCAGCAGCCAGGTACAAGGGACCGACGGGTTCTTT
>.|.|TRBJ2-7|TRBV7-6
CASSHIGGTGRNSYEQYF
TGTGCCAGCAGCCATATAGGGGGGACCGGACGGAACTCCTACGAGCAGTACTTC
>.|.|TRBJ1-2|TRBV3-1/TRBV3-2
CASSLGENYGYTF
TGTGCCAGCAGCTTGGGGGAAAACTATGGCTACACCTTC
>.|few|TRBJ1-2|TRBV30
CAWSTPVYGYTF
TGTGCCTGGAGTACTCCAGTTTATGGCTACACCTTC
>.|.|TRBJ2-1|TRBV6-1
CASSEDLLVGTGDFSSKQFF
TGTGCCAGCAGTGAAGACTTACTGGTGGGTACCGGTGACTTTTCATCTAAGCAGTTCTTC
>TRBD1|.|TRBJ2-3|TRBV6-6
CASEGTGDPDTQYF
TGTGCCAGCGAGGGGACAGGGGACCCAGATACGCAGTATTTT
>.|.|TRBJ2-1|TRBV14
CASSQDRGTISSVANEQFF
TGTGCCAGCAGCCAAGACCGGGGGACGATATCCTCCGTTGCGAATGAGCAGTTCTTC
>.|.|TRBJ1-4|TRBV21-1
CASSKARQGLATNEKLFF
TGTGCCAGCAGCAAAGCGCGACAGGGCCTTGCAACTAATGAAAAACTGTTTTTT
>.|few|TRBJ1-3|TRBV6-5
CASRKTGRSGNTIYF
TGTGCCAGCAGGAAAACGGGGCGTTCTGGAAACACCATATATTTT